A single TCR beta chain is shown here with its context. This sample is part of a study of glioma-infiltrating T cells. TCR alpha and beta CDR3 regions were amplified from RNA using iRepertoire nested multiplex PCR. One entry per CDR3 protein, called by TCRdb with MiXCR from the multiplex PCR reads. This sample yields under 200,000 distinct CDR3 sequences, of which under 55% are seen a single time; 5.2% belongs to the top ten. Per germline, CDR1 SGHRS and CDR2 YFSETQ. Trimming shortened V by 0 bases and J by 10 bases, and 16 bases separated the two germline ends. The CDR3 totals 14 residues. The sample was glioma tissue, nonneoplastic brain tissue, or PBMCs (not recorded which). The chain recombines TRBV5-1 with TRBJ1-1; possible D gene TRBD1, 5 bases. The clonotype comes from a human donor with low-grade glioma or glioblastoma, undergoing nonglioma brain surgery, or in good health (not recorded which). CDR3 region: CASSLVRAEVGAFF. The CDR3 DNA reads TGCGCCAGCAGCTTGGTCAGGGCCGAGGTAGGAGCTTTCTTT.